The 25 T cell receptor beta chains below all came from one sample that was sequenced in a study of T cell repertoires in cytomegalovirus infection. In TCRdb, the reads were re-called with MiXCR into one record per CDR3 protein. The sample has 160,000 or so distinct CDR3 sequences, 20% to 30% seen once. Input material: PBMCs. These receptors were collected from a human donor in good health (CMV status not recorded). Some clones in this sample may be carry-over from other donors' samples.

This clonotype was seen repeatedly, ten times or more. The V call is TRBV7-8, the J call TRBJ1-5; D is undetermined. Germline V gene lookup returns CDR1 SGHVS and CDR2 FQNEAQ. The CDR3 totals 16 residues. The V and J ends lost 0 bases and 13 bases respectively, with 22 bases between them. The DNA of the CDR3 is TGTGCCAGCAGCTTAGCGATGGGCATAACTGATCTGGGGCAGCATTTT. Its protein is CASSLAMGITDLGQHF.

In this sample, this clonotype turned up once. V and J are TRBV6-2 or TRBV6-3 and TRBJ2-7; the match to TRBD1 covers 9 bases. Trimming at V came to 6 bases and at J to 3 bases, leaving 3 bases not matched to a gene. Germline CDR1 MNHEY, CDR2 SVGEGT. The CDR3 extends over 13 amino acids. The CDR3 DNA reads as TGTGCCAGCAGGGGACAGGGTTACTACGAGCAGTACTTC. It translates to CASRGQGYYEQYF.

This rearrangement joins TRBV13 to TRBJ2-5; D could derive from TRBD1 or TRBD2 (7 bases each). V shed 3 bases and J shed 6 bases, with 26 bases lying between them. The CDR3 runs to 18 residues. Germline loops: CDR1 PRHDT, CDR2 FYEKMQ (reference sequence). CDR3 in DNA: TGTGCCAGCAGCTTCCCGGGGGGCCGAGGGGGCTGGAAGAAGACCCAGTACTTC. It specifies CASSFPGGRGGWKKTQYF.

This clonotype was seen more than once but under ten times. The junction shows a germline mismatch at one end, possibly a read error. Here the CDR3 reads CASSLVSF. CDR3 in DNA: TGTGCCAGCAGCTTGGTAAGCTTC. This chain joins TRBV7-2 and TRBJ2-1, with D unclear. The length of the CDR3 is 8 residues. Looked up from germline, CDR1 is SGHTA and CDR2 is FQGNSA.

This clonotype was seen more than once but under ten times. The V call is TRBV7-8, the J call TRBJ1-3; D unresolved. V lost 6 bases, J lost 3 bases, and 6 bases lay in between. Per the germline V gene, CDR1 is SGHVS and CDR2 is FQNEAQ. This CDR3 has 12 residues. CDR3 loop: CASREVGNTIYF. The CDR3 DNA follows: TGTGCCAGCAGGGAAGTTGGAAACACCATATATTTT. The full variable domain, rest sourced from reference TRBV7-8 and TRBJ1-3, is GAGVSQSPRYKVAKRGQDVALRCDPISGHVSLFWYQQALGQGPEFLTYFQNEAQLDKSGLPSDRFFAERPEGSVSTLKIQRTQQEDSAVYLCASREVGNTIYFGEGSWLTVV.

V gene TRBV19 combines with J gene TRBJ1-1; 8 nucleotides match TRBD1. This CDR3 has 15 amino acids. Per germline, CDR1 LNHDA and CDR2 SQIVND (reference sequence). The trim removed 3 bases at V and 4 bases at J, leaving 7 bases unmatched. CDR3 nucleotides: TGTGCCAGTAGTATGGACAGGGTAATTTCCACTGAAGCTTTCTTT. Translated: CASSMDRVISTEAFF.

This chain links TRBV4-1 with TRBJ2-7; TRBD1 matches at 9 bases. V lost 3 bases and J lost 2; bases outside the gene matches: 2. CDR1 and CDR2 from the germline V gene are MGHRA and YSYEKL. The CDR3 contains 14 residues. The CDR3 is CASSQRQGAYEQYF. DNA for the CDR3: TGCGCCAGCAGCCAGAGACAGGGGGCCTACGAGCAGTACTTC.

In regard to this clonotype: A read error is possible here, since a much larger clone lies one base away. The rearrangement links TRBV15 to TRBJ2-7, with TRBD1 identical over 7 bases. The germline CDR1 and CDR2 sequences are LNHNV and YYDKDF (reference sequence). This CDR3 spans 16 amino acids. The CDR3 protein is CATSRYPGQSSYEPYF. CDR3 DNA: TGTGCCACCAGCAGGTATCCGGGACAGAGCTCCTACGAGCCGTACTTC.

The sample holds a few counts of this clonotype. The genes are TRBV14 and TRBJ1-1, with D hard to call. Germline values: CDR1 SGHDN, CDR2 FVKESK. The CDR3 is 15 amino acids. Trimming cost V 0 bases and J 1 base, with 9 bases left between them. The CDR3 nucleotides read TGTGCCAGCAGCCAAGATTTAGGGCAGAACACTGAAGCTTTCTTT. Its translation: CASSQDLGQNTEAFF.

This clonotype appeared a few times. At one end, the junction sequence differs from germline, possibly due to a read error. This chain uses TRBV6-2 or TRBV6-3 with TRBJ1-1, with 10 nucleotides matching TRBD1. The germline V gene encodes CDR1 MNHEY and CDR2 SVGEGT. The CDR3 extends over 17 amino acids. For the CDR3, the DNA is TGTGCCAGCAGTTACCATTCGGGACAGGGGATGAAAACTGAAGCTTTCTTT. Protein product: CASSYHSGQGMKTEAFF.

This clonotype occurred a few times. The rearrangement uses TRBV28 and TRBJ2-3; tentatively, D is TRBD2 (6 bases). Germline V gives CDR1 MDHEN, CDR2 SYDVKM. This CDR3 has 15 amino acids. V shed 4 bases and J shed 2 bases, with 13 bases lying between them. CDR3 residues: CASSWAGLDTDTQYF. CDR3 in DNA: TGTGCCAGCAGTTGGGCGGGACTCGACACAGATACGCAGTATTTT. Complete variable domain (other parts from reference TRBV28 and TRBJ2-3): DVKVTQSSRYLVKRTGEKVFLECVQDMDHENMFWYRQDPGLGLRLIYFSYDVKMKEKGDIPEGYSVSREKKERFSLILESASTNQTSMYLCASSWAGLDTDTQYFGPGTRLTVL.

This clonotype was found a few times. The gene calls are TRBV5-4 and TRBJ2-7; possible D gene TRBD1, 5 bases. Germline V gives CDR1 SGHNT, CDR2 YYREEE (reference sequence). Trimming left V 1 base short and J 2 bases short, with 7 bases between. This CDR3 region has 13 residues. The chain's CDR3 is CASSLTGTYEQYF. The CDR3 coding sequence is TGTGCCAGCAGCTTGACAGGTACCTACGAGCAGTACTTC.

This rearrangement joins TRBV6-2 or TRBV6-3 to TRBJ2-1, with D tentatively TRBD2 (6 bases). Germline-derived CDR1 and CDR2 are MNHEY and SVGEGT. V was shortened by 8 bases and J by 2 bases, with 10 bases between the two germline ends. The CDR3 extends over 13 amino acids. The CDR3 loop reads CASGGAPYNEQFF. The DNA of the CDR3 is TGTGCCAGCGGCGGGGCCCCCTACAATGAGCAGTTCTTC.

In the case of this clonotype: A read error is possible here, since a much larger clone lies one base away. CDR3 DNA sequence: TGTGCCAGCAGTTCGGGACAGCCAAATCAGCCCCTGCATTTT. This codes for CASSSGQPNQPLHF. The chain joins TRBV7-3 to TRBJ1-5, with 7 bases identical to TRBD1. In germline, CDR1 is SGHTA, CDR2 FQGTGA. The CDR3 runs 14 residues.

In this sample, this clonotype turned up a few times. The V gene is TRBV5-1, the J gene TRBJ2-7; the match to TRBD1 covers 8 bases. Unmatched junction bases numbered 11, after V lost 3 bases and J lost 3 bases. This CDR3 region has 16 residues. Germline CDR1 reads SGHRS; CDR2 reads YFSETQ. The CDR3: CASSSIYGQGDYEQYF. CDR3 nucleotide sequence: TGCGCCAGCAGCTCCATATACGGACAGGGCGACTACGAGCAGTACTTC.

The chain combines TRBV28 with TRBJ2-3; D is uncertain. Trimming pared 5 bases from V and 1 base from J, leaving 13 bases between. The CDR3 length is 15 residues. CDR1 and CDR2 from the germline V gene are MDHEN and SYDVKM. The CDR3 sequence is CASSLTAGGTDTQYF. In DNA form, the CDR3 reads TGTGCCAGCAGTCTCACTGCCGGAGGCACAGATACGCAGTATTTT.

This clonotype occurred many times. V usage is TRBV28 and J usage is TRBJ2-7; possibly TRBD1 or TRBD2 for D (6 bases each). Deletions cut 6 bases from V and 0 bases from J, with 15 bases between. The CDR3 contains 15 residues. CDR1 is MDHEN and CDR2 is SYDVKM in the germline V gene. The CDR3 loop is CASSRAEGGSYEQYF. The CDR3 nucleotides read TGTGCCAGCAGCCGAGCGGAGGGGGGCTCCTACGAGCAGTACTTC.

This clonotype occurred a few times. J is TRBJ2-5 and V is TRBV2; possible D gene TRBD1, 5 bases. Germline CDR1 is SNHLY and CDR2 is FYNNEI. This CDR3 spans 14 amino acids. Deletions cut 1 base from V and 3 bases from J, with 9 bases between. CDR3 region: CASSEGVREETQYF. The DNA for the CDR3 is TGTGCCAGCAGTGAAGGGGTCAGGGAAGAGACCCAGTACTTC.

The rearrangement joins TRBV12-3 or TRBV12-4 to TRBJ1-5; no clear D gene. Trimming removed 1 base from V and 2 bases from J, with 9 bases in between. The CDR3 is 15 amino acids. In DNA form, the CDR3 reads TGTGCCAGCAGTTTAGGCCCCACGGGCAATCAGCCCCAGCATTTT. Translated: CASSLGPTGNQPQHF.

The rearrangement links TRBV28 to TRBJ2-4, with 8 positions matching TRBD1. The ends lost 3 bases at V and 6 bases at J; junction bases unmatched: 4. The CDR3 loop spans 14 amino acids. Looked up from germline, CDR1 is MDHEN and CDR2 is SYDVKM. The chain's CDR3 is CASSLWQGANIQYF. CDR3 DNA: TGTGCCAGCAGTTTGTGGCAGGGGGCAAACATTCAGTACTTC.

This clonotype has only a few counts. J is TRBJ2-4 and V is TRBV29-1, with a weak D call TRBD1 (6 bases). The CDR3 runs 11 residues. Per the germline V gene, CDR1 is SQVTM and CDR2 is ANQGSEA. V was pared by 3 bases and J by 6 bases, with 6 bases between. The CDR3 loop reads CSVDRGNIQYF. The CDR3 nucleotides read TGCAGCGTTGACAGGGGAAACATTCAGTACTTC. The whole variable domain, filled in from reference TRBV29-1 and TRBJ2-4, reads SAVISQKPSRDICQRGTSLTIQCQVDSQVTMMFWYRQQPGQSLTLIATANQGSEATYESGFVIDKFPISRPNLTFSTLTVSNMSPEDSSIYLCSVDRGNIQYFGAGTRLSVL.

The chain has TRBV20-1 and TRBJ2-5; D might be TRBD2 (6 bases). The V end lost 7 bases, the J end lost 2 bases, and 17 bases lay between the germline ends. This CDR3 contains 14 residues. Per the germline V gene, CDR1 is DFQATT and CDR2 is SNEGSKA (reference sequence). The CDR3 loop reads CSVPRRGSQETQYF. The CDR3 DNA is TGCAGTGTCCCGCGGCGGGGCTCTCAAGAGACCCAGTACTTC.

V is TRBV7-6 and J is TRBJ2-1, with D tentatively TRBD2 (5 bases). The CDR3 covers 18 residues. Germline CDR1 SGHVS, CDR2 FNYEAQ. V was pared by 4 bases and J by 2 bases, with 21 bases between. The CDR3 nucleotides read TGTGCCAGCAGCTCTAGGCGAGCGGCGGAAGGCGCCTACAATGAGCAGTTCTTC. It specifies CASSSRRAAEGAYNEQFF.

The chain links TRBV7-2 to TRBJ2-2, with 10 bases matching TRBD2. The V gene's germline CDR1 is SGHTA and CDR2 FQGNSA. V was clipped by 6 bases and J by 0 bases; unmatched bases: 4. The CDR3 spans 16 residues. CDR3 amino acids: CASSPSGRANTGELFF. CDR3 DNA: TGTGCCAGCAGTCCTAGCGGGAGAGCGAACACCGGGGAGCTGTTTTTT.

This clonotype appeared a few times. CDR3 nucleotide sequence: TGTGCCAGCAGTTTAGGGGCAAGTCTAGCCAAAAACATTCAGTACTTC. It translates to CASSLGASLAKNIQYF. The rearrangement uses TRBV28 and TRBJ2-4, with D possibly TRBD1 on 5 matching bases. The CDR3 totals 16 residues. Trimming took 2 bases from V and 0 from J, leaving 11 bases between them. Per germline, CDR1 MDHEN and CDR2 SYDVKM.